The 25 T cell receptor beta chains in this list originate from one sample, sequenced in a study of vaccination effects on CD4 cells after COVID-19. These receptors are not linked to any known antigen. This table comes from immunoSEQ multiplex PCR, and its TCRdb copy is limited to in-frame clones, with some not included. Of 57,000 or so clones listed, 73% are singletons. Pools of viral peptides were used by the ViraFEST assay to expand antigen-specific CD4+ T cells ahead of sequencing. Following 10 days of culture, CD4+ T cells were isolated. Two doses of BNT162b2 or mRNA-1273 vaccine were administered to participants. Material: CD4+ T cells from PBMCs cultured with HCoV-229E spike peptides, obtained after COVID-19 vaccination. Every receptor here comes from a human donor who received a COVID-19 vaccine.

The V gene is TRBV5-1, the J gene TRBJ2-4, with D tentatively TRBD1 (6 bases). This CDR3 is built from 18 residues. The ends were cut back, 0 bases at V and 5 bases at J, with 21 bases in the middle. Germline CDR1 is SGHRS and CDR2 is YFSETQ. CDR3 residues: CASSLDSRPRDTENIQYF. In DNA, the CDR3 is TGCGCCAGCAGCTTGGATTCCCGACCCCGGGACACAGAAAACATTCAGTACTTC.

V is TRBV6-5 and J is TRBJ1-3, with D tentatively TRBD1 (5 bases). Germline CDR1 and CDR2: MNHEY and SVGAGI. This CDR3 has 14 residues. V lost 10 bases and J lost 0, with 13 bases in between. The CDR3 protein is CATRDVHSGNTIYF. The CDR3 nucleotides are TGTGCCACCCGGGACGTCCACTCTGGAAACACCATATATTTT.

The chain combines TRBV4-3 with TRBJ1-2; D is unclear. The CDR3 runs to 19 residues. Germline V gives CDR1 LGHNA, CDR2 YSLEER. V was cut by 0 bases and J by 4 bases, with 24 bases left in between. The CDR3 bases are TGCGCCAGCAGCCAAGATCGGGAAACAGTGGGATTCTATAGCTATGGCTACACCTTC. As protein: CASSQDRETVGFYSYGYTF.

In its sample, this clone was seen a few times. The rearrangement joins TRBV5-6 to TRBJ1-2; D ambiguous. Germline loops: CDR1 SGHDT, CDR2 YYEEEE. The CDR3 has 12 amino acids. Between the trimmed V and J ends, which lost 0 bases and 6 bases, there was a span of 6 bases. CDR3 sequence reads: CASSLEGHGYTF. Written as DNA, the CDR3 is TGTGCCAGCAGCTTGGAAGGGCATGGCTACACCTTC.

This chain links TRBV6-1 with TRBJ1-4; the D gene is possibly TRBD1 (5 bases). Germline V gives CDR1 MNHNS, CDR2 SASEGT. V was shortened by 2 bases and J by 3 bases, with 13 bases between the two germline ends. The CDR3 has 16 residues. The CDR3 bases are TGTGCCAGCAGTGAATCATTGGGACCACCTAATGAAAAACTGTTTTTT. This codes for CASSESLGPPNEKLFF.

This chain uses TRBV4-1 with TRBJ1-4; D is undetermined. There are 14 residues in the CDR3. The V end was cut by 3 bases, the J end by 0 bases, with 5 bases between. Germline loops: CDR1 MGHRA, CDR2 YSYEKL. The chain's CDR3 is CASSQPATNEKLFF. CDR3 in DNA: TGCGCCAGCAGCCAGCCAGCAACTAATGAAAAACTGTTTTTT.

This clone was picked up one time. The chain has TRBV19 and TRBJ1-5; 10 bases match TRBD1. Per germline, CDR1 LNHDA and CDR2 SQIVND (reference sequence). V was clipped by 4 bases and J by 1 base; unmatched bases: 4. The CDR3 covers 16 residues. The CDR3 loop reads CASSRPDRGSNQPQHF. The DNA for the CDR3 is TGTGCCAGTAGTAGACCGGACAGGGGGAGCAATCAGCCCCAGCATTTT.

The J gene is TRBJ1-4, the V gene TRBV12-5; the D gene is possibly TRBD1 (5 bases). V was cut by 0 bases and J by 0 bases, with 23 bases left in between. The germline V gene encodes CDR1 LGHNT and CDR2 FRNRAP. This CDR3 spans 21 amino acids. Here the CDR3 reads CASGLVRDGALHIATNEKLFF. CDR3 sequence (DNA): TGTGCTAGTGGTTTGGTACGGGACGGAGCCCTCCACATTGCAACTAATGAAAAACTGTTTTTT.

The chain recombines TRBV20-1 with TRBJ2-3, with 7 positions matching TRBD1. Germline CDR1 DFQATT, CDR2 SNEGSKA (reference sequence). CDR3 length equals 11 residues. V gave up 4 bases and J gave up 7 bases; unmatched junction bases: 2. The CDR3 DNA is TGCAGTGCTATACAGGGGAATACGCAGTATTTT. The encoded protein is CSAIQGNTQYF.

This clone has a single count. The genes are TRBV6-1 and TRBJ2-1; perhaps TRBD2 as D (7 bases). V dropped 0 bases and J dropped 3 bases, with 12 bases sitting between them. The CDR3 is 16 amino acids. Germline V gene lookup returns CDR1 MNHNS and CDR2 SASEGT. CDR3 region: CASSEAPGGGYNEQFF. CDR3 in DNA: TGTGCCAGCAGTGAAGCGCCGGGGGGCGGCTACAATGAGCAGTTCTTC.

V is TRBV4-3 and J is TRBJ1-5, with D hard to call. CDR1 and CDR2 (germline): LGHNA, YSLEER. CDR3 length equals 14 residues. V lost 0 bases to trimming and J lost 5 bases, with 8 bases between them. CDR3 in DNA: TGCGCCAGCAGCCAAGATGGTCGGGATCAGCCCCAGCATTTT. As protein: CASSQDGRDQPQHF.

The chain couples TRBV9 to TRBJ1-3; TRBD1 is a possible D gene (6 bases). The germline V and J ends were trimmed by 0 bases and 2 bases, with 12 bases remaining between them. The germline gives CDR1 SGDLS, CDR2 YYNGEE. CDR3 length: 16 amino acids. The CDR3 is CASSVGWGAAGNTIYF. CDR3 DNA: TGTGCCAGCAGCGTAGGTTGGGGGGCTGCTGGAAACACCATATATTTT.

The rearrangement links TRBV28 to TRBJ1-5; a possible D gene is TRBD1 (6 bases). This CDR3 spans 15 amino acids. Trimming stripped 7 bases from V and 3 bases from J, with 16 bases between. Germline CDR1 reads MDHEN; CDR2 reads SYDVKM. The chain's CDR3 is CASTYGGASNQPQHF. The DNA for the CDR3 is TGTGCCAGCACCTACGGGGGGGCCTCCAATCAGCCCCAGCATTTT.

V is TRBV28 and J is TRBJ1-2; D is ambiguous. The CDR3 consists of 12 residues. Germline CDR1 MDHEN, CDR2 SYDVKM. Trimming pared 10 bases from V and 1 base from J, leaving 10 bases between. The CDR3 region is CAISRGNYGYTF. The CDR3 bases are TGTGCCATCTCACGGGGTAACTATGGCTACACCTTC.

This chain links TRBV30 with TRBJ1-2; D is uncertain. CDR3 length: 14 residues. Per the germline V gene, CDR1 is GTSNPN and CDR2 is SVGIG (reference sequence). The V end was cut by 4 bases, the J end by 2 bases, with 14 bases between. Here the CDR3 reads CAWTRSAVNYGYTF. CDR3 sequence (DNA): TGTGCCTGGACAAGGTCCGCAGTGAACTATGGCTACACCTTC.

The chain combines TRBV14 with TRBJ2-7; D is possibly TRBD2 (5 bases). The CDR3 totals 12 residues. Per the germline V gene, CDR1 is SGHDN and CDR2 is FVKESK. Trimming pared 0 bases from V and 9 bases from J, leaving 9 bases between. The CDR3 DNA reads as TGTGCCAGCAGCCAAGATCCGAGGGTGCAGTACGTC. This sequence encodes CASSQDPRVQYV.

The chain joins TRBV6-2 or TRBV6-3 to TRBJ1-1; 7 bases are shared with TRBD1. The CDR3 loop spans 17 amino acids. Germline loops: CDR1 MNHEY, CDR2 SVGEGT. With 0 bases clipped from V and 3 bases from J, the junction kept 10 bases outside the gene matches. In DNA form, the CDR3 reads TGTGCCAGCAGTTACTCGACAGGGTGGAATTTTTACACTGAAGCTTTCTTT. Amino acid sequence: CASSYSTGWNFYTEAFF.

This chain uses TRBV7-3 with TRBJ2-3, with D tentatively TRBD1 (6 bases). The germline CDR1 and CDR2 sequences are SGHTA and FQGTGA. The germline V and J ends were trimmed by 6 bases and 0 bases, with 10 bases remaining between them. The CDR3 is made up of 14 amino acids. The CDR3: CASSPGASTDTQYF. The CDR3 DNA is TGTGCCAGCAGTCCAGGGGCAAGCACAGATACGCAGTATTTT.

This chain joins TRBV10-1 and TRBJ2-3, with 13 bases matching TRBD2. The junction had 11 bases not matched to a gene; V was cut back by 5 bases and J by 9 bases. From germline, CDR1 is WNHNN and CDR2 SYGVQD (reference sequence). This CDR3 is built from 16 residues. The DNA of the CDR3 is TGCGCCAGCAGTCCAAGAGGGACTAGCGGGGAGAAGACGCAGTATTTT. Protein product: CASSPRGTSGEKTQYF.

This chain uses TRBV7-2 with TRBJ1-6, with D unclear. Between the trimmed V and J ends, which lost 4 bases and 5 bases, there was a span of 12 bases. The CDR3 runs to 15 residues. From germline, CDR1 is SGHTA and CDR2 FQGNSA. The CDR3 bases are TGTGCCAGCAGCTCCCCCGGAGCTAATAATTCACCCCTCCACTTT. It specifies CASSSPGANNSPLHF.

The chain links TRBV5-1 to TRBJ2-5; D call uncertain. The CDR3 loop spans 14 amino acids. V gave up 2 bases and J gave up 2 bases, with 10 bases separating them. Germline V CDR1 and CDR2: SGHRS, YFSETQ. The CDR3: CASSLGARQETQYF. CDR3 nucleotide sequence: TGCGCCAGCAGCTTAGGTGCGCGGCAAGAGACCCAGTACTTC.

The rearrangement links TRBV18 to TRBJ1-1; unclear D gene. The CDR3 is 14 residues long. CDR1 is KGHSH, CDR2 LQKENI, per germline. The germline V and J ends were trimmed by 3 bases and 1 base, with 9 bases remaining between them. This chain's CDR3 is CASSPAGANTEAFF. CDR3 bases: TGTGCCAGCTCACCTGCGGGAGCGAACACTGAAGCTTTCTTT.

The chain employs TRBV9 and TRBJ2-3, with a weak D call TRBD2 (5 bases). Germline CDR1 is SGDLS and CDR2 is YYNGEE. V lost 4 bases, J lost 6 bases, and 6 bases lay in between. The length of the CDR3 is 11 residues. The CDR3 is CASSPGDTQYF. In DNA form, the CDR3 reads TGTGCCAGCAGCCCGGGGGATACGCAGTATTTT.

The rearrangement links TRBV7-2 to TRBJ2-3; D gene ambiguous. V was pared by 5 bases and J by 7 bases, with 7 bases between. Per germline, CDR1 SGHTA and CDR2 FQGNSA. CDR3 size: 11 residues. DNA for the CDR3: TGTGCCAGCAGCCAAAGGTATACGCAGTATTTT. Translation gives CASSQRYTQYF.

This clone was counted only a few times. The chain recombines TRBV27 with TRBJ1-5; D call uncertain. This CDR3 spans 15 amino acids. From germline, CDR1 is MNHEY and CDR2 SMNVEV (reference sequence). Deletions cut 1 base from V and 1 base from J, with 8 bases between. DNA for the CDR3: TGTGCCAGCAGTTTATGGTCAACCAGCAATCAGCCCCAGCATTTT. It translates to CASSLWSTSNQPQHF.